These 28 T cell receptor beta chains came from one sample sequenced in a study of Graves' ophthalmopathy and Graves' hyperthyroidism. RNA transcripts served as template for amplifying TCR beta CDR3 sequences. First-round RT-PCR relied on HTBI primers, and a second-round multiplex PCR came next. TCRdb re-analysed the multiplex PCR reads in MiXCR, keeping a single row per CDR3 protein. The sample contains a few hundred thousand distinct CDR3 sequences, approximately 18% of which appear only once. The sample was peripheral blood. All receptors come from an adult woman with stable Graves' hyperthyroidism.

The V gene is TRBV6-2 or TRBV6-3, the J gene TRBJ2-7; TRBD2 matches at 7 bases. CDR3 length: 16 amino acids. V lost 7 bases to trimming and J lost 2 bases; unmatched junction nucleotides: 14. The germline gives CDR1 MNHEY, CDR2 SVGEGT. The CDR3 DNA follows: TGTGCCAGCAACTCCGGCCGGGGAGGGTGGGCCTACGAGCAGTACTTC. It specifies CASNSGRGGWAYEQYF.

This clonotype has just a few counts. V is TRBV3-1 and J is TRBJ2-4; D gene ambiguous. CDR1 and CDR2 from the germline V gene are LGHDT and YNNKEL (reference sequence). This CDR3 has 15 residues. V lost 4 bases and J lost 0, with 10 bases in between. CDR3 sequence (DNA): TGTGCCAGCAGCCCAGAGCGATTAGCCAAAAACATTCAGTACTTC. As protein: CASSPERLAKNIQYF.

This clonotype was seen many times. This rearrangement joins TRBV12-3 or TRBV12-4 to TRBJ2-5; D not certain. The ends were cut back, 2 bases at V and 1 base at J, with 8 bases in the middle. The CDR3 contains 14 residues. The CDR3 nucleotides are TGTGCCAGCAGTTTAAGGCAGACCCAAGAGACCCAGTACTTC. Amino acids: CASSLRQTQETQYF.

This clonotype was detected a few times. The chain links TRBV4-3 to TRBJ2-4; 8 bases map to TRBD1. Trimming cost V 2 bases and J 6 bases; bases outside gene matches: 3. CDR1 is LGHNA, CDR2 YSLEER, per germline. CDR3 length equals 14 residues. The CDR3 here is CASSQPGQGNIQYF. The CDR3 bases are TGCGCCAGCAGCCAACCTGGACAGGGAAACATTCAGTACTTC.

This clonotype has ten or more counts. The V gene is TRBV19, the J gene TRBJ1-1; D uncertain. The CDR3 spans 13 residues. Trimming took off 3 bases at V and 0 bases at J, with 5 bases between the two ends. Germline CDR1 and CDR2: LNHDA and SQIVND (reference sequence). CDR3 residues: CASSIALNTEAFF. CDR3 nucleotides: TGTGCCAGTAGTATTGCTTTGAACACTGAAGCTTTCTTT. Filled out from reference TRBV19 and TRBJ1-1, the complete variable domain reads DGGITQSPKYLFRKEGQNVTLSCEQNLNHDAMYWYRQDPGQGLRLIYYSQIVNDFQKGDIAEGYSVSREKKESFPLTVTSAQKNPTAFYLCASSIALNTEAFFGQGTRLTVV.

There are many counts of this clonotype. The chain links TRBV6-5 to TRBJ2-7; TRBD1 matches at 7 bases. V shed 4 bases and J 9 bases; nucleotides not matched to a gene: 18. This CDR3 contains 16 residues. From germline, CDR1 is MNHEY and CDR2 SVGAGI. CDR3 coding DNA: TGTGCCAGCAGTTCCCGGACAGGTGGGGGCCAAAGAGGGCAGTACTTC. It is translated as CASSSRTGGGQRGQYF.

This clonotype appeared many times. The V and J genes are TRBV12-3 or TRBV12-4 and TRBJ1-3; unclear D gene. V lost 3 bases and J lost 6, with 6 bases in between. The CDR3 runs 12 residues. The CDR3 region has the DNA TGTGCCAGCAGTTTTAATGCAAACACCATATATTTT. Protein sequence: CASSFNANTIYF.

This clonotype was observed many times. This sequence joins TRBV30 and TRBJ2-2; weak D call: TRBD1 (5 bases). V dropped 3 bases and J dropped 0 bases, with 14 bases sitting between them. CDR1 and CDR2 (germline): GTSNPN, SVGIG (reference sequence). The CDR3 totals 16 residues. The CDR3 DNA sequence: TGTGCCTGGAGAAGGGGAAGCACCGCGAACACCGGGGAGCTGTTTTTT. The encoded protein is CAWRRGSTANTGELFF. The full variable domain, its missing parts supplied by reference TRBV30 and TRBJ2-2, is SQTIHQWPATLVQPVGSPLSLECTVEGTSNPNLYWYRQAAGRGLQLLFYSVGIGQISSEVPQNLSASRPQDRQFILSSKKLLLSDSGFYLCAWRRGSTANTGELFFGEGSRLTVL.

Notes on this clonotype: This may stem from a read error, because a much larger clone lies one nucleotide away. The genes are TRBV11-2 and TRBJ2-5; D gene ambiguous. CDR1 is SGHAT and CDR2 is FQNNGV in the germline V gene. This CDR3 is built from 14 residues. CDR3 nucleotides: TGTGCCAGCACCAAAAGTGCAGTCCAAGAGACCCGGTACTTC. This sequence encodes CASTKSAVQETRYF. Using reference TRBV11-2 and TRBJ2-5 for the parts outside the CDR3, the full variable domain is EAGVAQSPRYKIIEKRQSVAFWCNPISGHATLYWYQQILGQGPKLLIQFQNNGVVDDSQLPKDRFSAERLKGVDSTLKIQPAKLEDSAVYLCASTKSAVQETRYFGPGTRLLVL.

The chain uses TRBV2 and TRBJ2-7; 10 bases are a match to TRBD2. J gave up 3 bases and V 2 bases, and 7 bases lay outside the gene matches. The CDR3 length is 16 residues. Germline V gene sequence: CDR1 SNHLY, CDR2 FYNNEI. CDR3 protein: CASSEKTLAGNYEQYF. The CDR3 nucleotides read TGTGCCAGCAGTGAAAAAACACTAGCGGGAAACTACGAGCAGTACTTC.

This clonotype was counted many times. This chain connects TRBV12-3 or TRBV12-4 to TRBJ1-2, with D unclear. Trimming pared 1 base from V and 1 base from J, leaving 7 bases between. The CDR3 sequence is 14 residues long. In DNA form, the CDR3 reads TGTGCCAGCAGTTTAGTAGGCATTAACTATGGCTACACCTTC. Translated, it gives CASSLVGINYGYTF.

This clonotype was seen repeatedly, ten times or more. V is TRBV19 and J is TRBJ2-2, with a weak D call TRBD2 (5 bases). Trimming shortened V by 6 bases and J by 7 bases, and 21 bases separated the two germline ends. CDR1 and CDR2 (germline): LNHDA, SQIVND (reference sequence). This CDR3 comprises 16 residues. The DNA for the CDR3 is TGTGCCAGTAGAAGCATGACTACCTCGCGGGTCGGGGAGCTGTTTTTT. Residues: CASRSMTTSRVGELFF. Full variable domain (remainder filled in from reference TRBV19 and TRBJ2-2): DGGITQSPKYLFRKEGQNVTLSCEQNLNHDAMYWYRQDPGQGLRLIYYSQIVNDFQKGDIAEGYSVSREKKESFPLTVTSAQKNPTAFYLCASRSMTTSRVGELFFGEGSRLTVL.

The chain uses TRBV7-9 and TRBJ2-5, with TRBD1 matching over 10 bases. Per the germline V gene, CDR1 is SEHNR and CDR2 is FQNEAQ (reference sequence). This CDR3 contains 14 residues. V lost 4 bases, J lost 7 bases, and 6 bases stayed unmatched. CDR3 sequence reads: CASSSGTGEVTQYF. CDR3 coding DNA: TGTGCCAGCAGCTCAGGGACAGGGGAAGTGACCCAGTACTTC. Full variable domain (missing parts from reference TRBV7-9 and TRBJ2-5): DTGVSQNPRHKITKRGQNVTFRCDPISEHNRLYWYRQTLGQGPEFLTYFQNEAQLEKSRLLSDRFSAERPKGSFSTLEIQRTEQGDSAMYLCASSSGTGEVTQYFGPGTRLLVL.

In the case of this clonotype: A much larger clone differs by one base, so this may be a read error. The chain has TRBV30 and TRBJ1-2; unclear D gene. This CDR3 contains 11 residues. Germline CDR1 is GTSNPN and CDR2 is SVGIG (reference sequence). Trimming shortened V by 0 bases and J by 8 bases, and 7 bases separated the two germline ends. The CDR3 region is CAWSVWFGYTF. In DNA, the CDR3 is TGTGCCTGGAGTGTATGGTTCGGCTACACCTTC.

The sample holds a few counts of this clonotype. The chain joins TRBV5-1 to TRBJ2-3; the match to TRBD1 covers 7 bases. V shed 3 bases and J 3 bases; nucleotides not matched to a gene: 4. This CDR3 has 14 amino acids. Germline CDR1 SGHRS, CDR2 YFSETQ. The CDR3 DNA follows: TGCGCCAGCAGCTCACAGGGGTTAACAGATACGCAGTATTTT. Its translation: CASSSQGLTDTQYF.

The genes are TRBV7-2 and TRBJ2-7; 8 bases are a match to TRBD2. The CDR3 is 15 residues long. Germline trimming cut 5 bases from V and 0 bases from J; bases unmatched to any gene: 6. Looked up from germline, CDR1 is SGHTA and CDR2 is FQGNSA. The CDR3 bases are TGTGCCAGCAGCCAGAGCGGGAGAATCTCCTACGAGCAGTACTTC. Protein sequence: CASSQSGRISYEQYF. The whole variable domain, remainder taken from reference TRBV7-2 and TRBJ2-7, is GAGVSQSPSNKVTEKGKDVELRCDPISGHTALYWYRQSLGQGLEFLIYFQGNSAPDKSGLPSDRFSAERTGGSVSTLTIQRTQQEDSAVYLCASSQSGRISYEQYFGPGTRLTVT.

This chain's CDR3 is CASSLAGGHTEAFF. In nucleotides, the CDR3 is TGCGCCAGCAGCTTGGCTGGGGGGCACACTGAAGCTTTCTTT. The genes are TRBV5-1 and TRBJ1-1; D possibly corresponds to TRBD1 (6 bases). This CDR3 spans 14 amino acids. CDR1 is SGHRS, CDR2 YFSETQ, per germline. V lost 0 bases to trimming and J lost 3 bases, with 9 bases between them.

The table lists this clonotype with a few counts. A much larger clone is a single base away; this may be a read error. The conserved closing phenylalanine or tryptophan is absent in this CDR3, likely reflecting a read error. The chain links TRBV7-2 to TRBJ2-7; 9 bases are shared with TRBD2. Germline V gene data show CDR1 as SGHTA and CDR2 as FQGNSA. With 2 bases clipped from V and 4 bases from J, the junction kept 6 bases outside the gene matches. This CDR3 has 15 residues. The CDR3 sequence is CASSLTASGTYEQYS. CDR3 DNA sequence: TGTGCCAGCAGCTTAACTGCTAGCGGGACTTACGAGCAGTACTCC.

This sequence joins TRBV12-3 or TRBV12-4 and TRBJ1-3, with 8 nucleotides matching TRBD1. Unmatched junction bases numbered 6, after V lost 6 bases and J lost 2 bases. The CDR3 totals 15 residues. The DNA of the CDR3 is TGTGCCAGCAGAAGGACAGGGTTAACTGGAAACACCATATATTTT. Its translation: CASRRTGLTGNTIYF.

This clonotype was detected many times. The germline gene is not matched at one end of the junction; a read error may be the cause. The CDR3 sequence: CSVKDKGQVGEQYF. The CDR3, as DNA: TGCAGCGTTAAAGACAAGGGGCAGGTGGGCGAGCAGTACTTC. The chain joins TRBV29-1 to TRBJ2-7; maybe TRBD1 (5 bases). The length of the CDR3 is 14 residues. CDR1 is SQVTM and CDR2 is ANQGSEA in the germline V gene.

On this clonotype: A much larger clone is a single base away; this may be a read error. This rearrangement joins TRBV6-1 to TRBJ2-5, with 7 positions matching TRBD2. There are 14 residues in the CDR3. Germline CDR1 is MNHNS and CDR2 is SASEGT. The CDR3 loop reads CASRHRGGRETKYF. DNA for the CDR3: TGTGCCAGCAGGCACCGGGGCGGGAGAGAGACCAAGTACTTC.

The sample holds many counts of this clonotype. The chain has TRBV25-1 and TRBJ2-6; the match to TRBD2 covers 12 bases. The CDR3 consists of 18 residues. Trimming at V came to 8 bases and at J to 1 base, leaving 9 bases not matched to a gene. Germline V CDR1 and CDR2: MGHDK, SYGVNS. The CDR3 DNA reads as TGTGCCAGCGAAAACAGGGGACTAGCGGGTTCTGGGGCCAACGTCCTGACTTTC. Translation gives CASENRGLAGSGANVLTF.

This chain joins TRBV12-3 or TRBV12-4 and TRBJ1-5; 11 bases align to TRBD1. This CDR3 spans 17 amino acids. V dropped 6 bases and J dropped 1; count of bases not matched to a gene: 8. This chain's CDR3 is CASSSGTGGVSNQPQHF. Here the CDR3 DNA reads TGTGCCAGCAGCTCCGGGACAGGGGGTGTGAGCAATCAGCCCCAGCATTTT.

CDR3: CASSPRQGVVTEAFF. The DNA of the CDR3 is TGTGCCAGCAGCCCCAGACAGGGAGTAGTCACTGAAGCTTTCTTT. V is TRBV6-1 and J is TRBJ1-1; 7 bases are a match to TRBD1. Germline lookup yields CDR1 MNHNS and CDR2 SASEGT. J gave up 4 bases and V 6 bases, and 11 bases lay outside the gene matches. The CDR3 length is 15 residues.

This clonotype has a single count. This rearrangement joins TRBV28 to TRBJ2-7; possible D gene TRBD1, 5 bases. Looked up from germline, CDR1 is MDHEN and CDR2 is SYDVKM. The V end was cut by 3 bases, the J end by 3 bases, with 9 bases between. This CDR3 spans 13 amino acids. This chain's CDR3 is CASSFRVGYEQYF. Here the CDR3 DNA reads TGTGCCAGCAGTTTCAGGGTTGGCTACGAGCAGTACTTC. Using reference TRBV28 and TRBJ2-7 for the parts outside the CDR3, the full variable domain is DVKVTQSSRYLVKRTGEKVFLECVQDMDHENMFWYRQDPGLGLRLIYFSYDVKMKEKGDIPEGYSVSREKKERFSLILESASTNQTSMYLCASSFRVGYEQYFGPGTRLTVT.

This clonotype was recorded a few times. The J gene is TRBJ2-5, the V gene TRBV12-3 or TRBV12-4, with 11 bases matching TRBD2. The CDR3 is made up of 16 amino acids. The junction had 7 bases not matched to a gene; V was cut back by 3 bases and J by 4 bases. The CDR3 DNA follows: TGTGCCAGCAGTTTCGGGACTAGCGGAGGAAGAGAGACCCAGTACTTC. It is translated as CASSFGTSGGRETQYF.

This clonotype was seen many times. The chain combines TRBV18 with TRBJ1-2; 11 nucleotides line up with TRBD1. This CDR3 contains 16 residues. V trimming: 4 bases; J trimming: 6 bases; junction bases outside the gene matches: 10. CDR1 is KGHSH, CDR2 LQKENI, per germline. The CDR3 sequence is CASSRTQGQGEDGYTF. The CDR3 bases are TGTGCCAGCTCACGAACCCAGGGACAGGGGGAGGATGGCTACACCTTC.

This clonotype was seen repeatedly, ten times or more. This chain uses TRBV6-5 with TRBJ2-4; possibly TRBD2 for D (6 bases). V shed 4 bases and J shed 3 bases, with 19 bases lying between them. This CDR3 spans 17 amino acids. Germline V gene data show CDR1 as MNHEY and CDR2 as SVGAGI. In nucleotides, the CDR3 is TGTGCCAGCAGTTGGGGGGTTGAGCGCGAGATCAAAAACATTCAGTACTTC. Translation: CASSWGVEREIKNIQYF.